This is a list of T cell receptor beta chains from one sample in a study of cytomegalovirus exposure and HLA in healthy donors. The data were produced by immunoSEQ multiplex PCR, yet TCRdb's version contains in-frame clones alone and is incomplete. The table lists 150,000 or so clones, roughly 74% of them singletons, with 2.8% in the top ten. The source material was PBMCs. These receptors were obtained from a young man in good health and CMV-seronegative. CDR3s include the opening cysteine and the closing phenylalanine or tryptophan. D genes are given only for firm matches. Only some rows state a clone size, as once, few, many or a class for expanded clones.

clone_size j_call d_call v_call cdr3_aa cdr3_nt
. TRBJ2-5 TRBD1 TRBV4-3 CASSQEIRDRAEETQYF TGCGCCAGCAGCCAAGAAATCCGGGACAGGGCTGAGGAGACCCAGTACTTC
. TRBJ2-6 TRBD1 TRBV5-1 CASSLGQGPPSGANVLTF TGCGCCAGCAGCTTGGGACAGGGTCCACCCTCTGGGGCCAACGTCCTGACTTTC
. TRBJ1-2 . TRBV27 CASRHRLSGYTF TGTGCCAGCAGACACAGGTTATCGGGCTACACCTTC
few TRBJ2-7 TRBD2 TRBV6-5 CASSYREGVAYEQYF TGTGCCAGCAGTTACAGGGAGGGAGTGGCCTACGAGCAGTACTTC
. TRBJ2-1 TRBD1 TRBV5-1 CASSPGTGFSYNEQFF TGCGCCAGCAGCCCCGGGACAGGCTTTTCCTACAATGAGCAGTTCTTC
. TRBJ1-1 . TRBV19 CASSISTRTEAFF TGTGCCAGTAGTATTAGCACGAGGACTGAAGCTTTCTTT
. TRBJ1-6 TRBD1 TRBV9 CASSVLSDRNNSPLHF TGTGCCAGCAGCGTACTCTCGGACAGGAATAATTCACCCCTCCACTTT
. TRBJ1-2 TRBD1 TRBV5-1 CASRRGTDDGYTF TGCGCCAGCAGACGAGGGACAGATGATGGCTACACCTTC
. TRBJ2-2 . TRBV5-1 CASSWGGTGELFF TGCGCCAGCAGCTGGGGCGGCACCGGGGAGCTGTTTTTT
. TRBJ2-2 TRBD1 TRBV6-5 CASSSHGQGNTGELFF TGTGCCAGCAGTTCCCACGGACAGGGCAACACCGGGGAGCTGTTTTTT
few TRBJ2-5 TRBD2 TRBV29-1 CSVISGQETQYF TGCAGCGTCATTAGCGGGCAAGAGACCCAGTACTTC
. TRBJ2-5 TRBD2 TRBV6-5 CASSYGLAGGETQYF TGTGCCAGCAGCTACGGGCTAGCGGGGGGTGAGACCCAGTACTTC
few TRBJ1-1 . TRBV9 CASSVGQLNTEAFF TGTGCCAGCAGCGTAGGACAGTTGAACACTGAAGCTTTCTTT
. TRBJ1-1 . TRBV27 CASSPTGTEAFF TGTGCCAGCAGCCCAACAGGCACTGAAGCTTTCTTT
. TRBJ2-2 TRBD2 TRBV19 CASSPGGTGELFF TGTGCCAGTAGTCCCGGGGGGACCGGGGAGCTGTTTTTT
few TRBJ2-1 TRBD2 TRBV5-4 CASSSTAGGGANEQFF TGTGCCAGCAGCTCCACCGCTGGCGGGGGGGCAAATGAGCAGTTCTTC
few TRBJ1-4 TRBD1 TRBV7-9 CASSSQGAEKLFF TGTGCCAGCAGCTCTCAGGGGGCGGAAAAACTGTTTTTT
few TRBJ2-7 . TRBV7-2 CASSFPQGRYEQYF TGTGCCAGCAGCTTTCCCCAGGGAAGGTACGAGCAGTACTTC
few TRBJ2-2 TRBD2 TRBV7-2 CASSLAGSGALNTGELFF TGTGCCAGCAGCTTAGCAGGTAGCGGGGCCTTGAACACCGGGGAGCTGTTTTTT
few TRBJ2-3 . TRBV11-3 CASSPGMYTDTQYF TGTGCCAGCAGCCCCGGGATGTACACAGATACGCAGTATTTT
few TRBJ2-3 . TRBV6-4 CASSEMGADTQYF TGTGCCAGCAGTGAGATGGGCGCAGATACGCAGTATTTT
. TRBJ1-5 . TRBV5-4 CASSQSPDSQGHF TGTGCCAGCAGCCAATCTCCCGACAGTCAGGGGCATTTT
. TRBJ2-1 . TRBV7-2 CASSLSTRNEQFF TGTGCCAGCAGCTTATCGACTAGAAATGAGCAGTTCTTC
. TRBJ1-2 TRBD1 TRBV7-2 CASSAGQGAHRYGYTF TGTGCCAGCAGCGCGGGACAGGGGGCGCATCGGTATGGCTACACCTTC
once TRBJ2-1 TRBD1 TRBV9 CASSIGQGTYNEQFF TGTGCCAGCAGCATCGGACAGGGAACCTACAATGAGCAGTTCTTC
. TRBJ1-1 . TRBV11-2 CASSLGGGDTEAFF TGTGCCAGCAGCTTAGGGGGAGGGGACACTGAAGCTTTCTTT
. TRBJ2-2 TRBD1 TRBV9 CASSSSRDRVNTGELFF TGTGCCAGCAGCTCCTCCCGGGACAGGGTGAACACCGGGGAGCTGTTTTTT
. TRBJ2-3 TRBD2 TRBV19 CASSRGGNADTQYF TGTGCCAGTAGTCGGGGGGGCAACGCAGATACGCAGTATTTT
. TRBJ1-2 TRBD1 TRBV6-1 CASSRTGEGNYGYTF TGTGCCAGCAGTCGGACAGGGGAGGGTAACTATGGCTACACCTTC
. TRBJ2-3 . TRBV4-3 CASSQALTLGTDTQYF TGCGCCAGCAGCCAAGCCTTGACTTTAGGCACAGATACGCAGTATTTT
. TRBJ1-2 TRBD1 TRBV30 CAWEGQLWGYTF TGTGCCTGGGAGGGACAGCTTTGGGGCTACACCTTC
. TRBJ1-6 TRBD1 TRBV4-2 CASSPGQGALDLHF TGTGCCAGCAGCCCGGGACAGGGGGCCCTCGACCTCCACTTT
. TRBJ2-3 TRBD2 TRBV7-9 CASSSGMSGTKADTQYF TGTGCCAGCAGCTCCGGGATGTCGGGGACTAAAGCAGATACGCAGTATTTT
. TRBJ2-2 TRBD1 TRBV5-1 CASSYRDRGPGELFF TGCGCCAGCAGCTACCGGGACAGGGGTCCCGGGGAGCTGTTTTTT
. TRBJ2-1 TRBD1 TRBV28 CASTRQGAAYNEQFF TGTGCCAGCACCCGACAGGGGGCCGCCTACAATGAGCAGTTCTTC
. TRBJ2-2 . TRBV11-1 CASSLDTVTGELFF TGTGCCAGCAGCTTAGATACAGTAACCGGGGAGCTGTTTTTT
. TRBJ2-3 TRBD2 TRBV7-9 CASSFSGGYTDTQYF TGTGCCAGCAGCTTTAGCGGGGGGTACACAGATACGCAGTATTTT
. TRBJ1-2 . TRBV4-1 CASSPRPSEMINYGYTF TGCGCCAGCAGCCCTAGGCCGAGTGAGATGATTAACTATGGCTACACCTTC
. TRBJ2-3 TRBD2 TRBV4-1 CASSQDRVSGGTDTQYF TGCGCCAGCAGCCAAGATCGGGTTAGCGGGGGCACAGATACGCAGTATTTT
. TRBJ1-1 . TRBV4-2 CASSQVVGADPVEAFF TGTGCCAGCAGCCAAGTCGTGGGGGCAGACCCAGTAGAAGCTTTCTTT
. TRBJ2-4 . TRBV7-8 CASSSPGKSKNIQYF TGTGCCAGCAGCTCCCCAGGGAAGTCCAAAAACATTCAGTACTTC
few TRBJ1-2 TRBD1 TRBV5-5 CASSLGVPGGTFYNYGYTF TGTGCCAGCAGCTTAGGGGTCCCAGGGGGAACTTTTTATAACTATGGCTACACCTTC